The sample holds a few counts of the clone carrying this TCR beta chain. Its antigen is unidentified. V lost 2 bases to trimming and J lost 12 bases, with 20 bases between them. The CDR3 contains 15 residues. Germline CDR1 reads MNHNS; CDR2 reads SASEGT. Findings and caveats of the study: Whole repertoires were not studied in the larger cohort, only one V-J beta rearrangement.

After constant-region reverse-primer amplification, full-length variable regions underwent semi-nested PCR with Nested Universal Primer A. Using its own MiXCR run on the 5' RACE reads, TCRdb lists one record per CDR3 protein. Seen here are 20,000 to 25,000 distinct CDR3 sequences, roughly 29% observed once, and the top ten hold around 2.3%. The sequenced sample was tumor-infiltrating naive CD4+ T cells sorted from the breast tumor. This sample's subset: naive CD4+ T cells, CD4+CD45RA+CD25-. This chain connects TRBV6-1 to TRBJ2-1; D gene ambiguous. This sequence was found in a female donor with breast cancer. CDR3 amino acids: CASSEPRSHLGLQFF. As DNA, the CDR3 is TGTGCCAGCAGTGAACCCCGTTCTCATTTAGGATTGCAGTTCTTC.